These 29 T cell receptor beta chains originate from one sample sequenced in a study of T cells of healthy individuals. TCRdb reprocessed the 5' RACE reads with MiXCR, giving one entry per CDR3 protein. Among more than 85,000 distinct CDR3 sequences listed, approximately 18% were seen once. Every receptor here comes from a human donor in good health.

The rearrangement links TRBV15 to TRBJ1-1; the D gene is possibly TRBD1 (5 bases). There are 14 residues in the CDR3. Germline V gene data show CDR1 as LNHNV and CDR2 as YYDKDF (reference sequence). V was shortened by 1 base and J by 1 base, with 7 bases between the two germline ends. CDR3 DNA sequence: TGTGCCACCAGCAGAGTCGGGGGGAACACTGAAGCTTTCTTT. This gives the protein CATSRVGGNTEAFF.

This clonotype was seen more than once but under ten times. V usage is TRBV7-3 and J usage is TRBJ2-2; no clear D. The CDR3 is made up of 14 amino acids. Trimming removed 1 base at V and 0 bases at J, with 3 bases between. Germline V lookup: CDR1 SGHTA, CDR2 FQGTGA. CDR3 sequence: CASSLSPNTGELFF. CDR3 nucleotide sequence: TGTGCCAGCAGCTTAAGTCCGAACACCGGGGAGCTGTTTTTT. Full variable domain (outside the CDR3, taken from reference TRBV7-3 and TRBJ2-2): GAGVSQTPSNKVTEKGKYVELRCDPISGHTALYWYRQSLGQGPEFLIYFQGTGAADDSGLPNDRFFAVRPEGSVSTLKIQRTERGDSAVYLCASSLSPNTGELFFGEGSRLTVL.

The sample holds many counts of this clonotype. The rearrangement joins TRBV5-1 to TRBJ2-7, with D possibly matching TRBD1 (6 bases). Trimming removed 4 bases from V and 0 bases from J, with 14 bases in between. CDR3 size: 15 residues. Germline V CDR1 and CDR2: SGHRS, YFSETQ. In DNA, the CDR3 is TGCGCCAGCAGCGTACAGGGACGCAGCTCCTACGAGCAGTACTTC. This gives the protein CASSVQGRSSYEQYF.

The chain uses TRBV5-6 and TRBJ2-1; 13 nucleotides align to TRBD2. Trimming cost V 0 bases and J 9 bases; bases outside gene matches: 3. Germline V CDR1 and CDR2: SGHDT, YYEEEE. The CDR3 extends over 15 amino acids. CDR3 DNA sequence: TGTGCCAGCAGCTTGGGAGGGACTAGCGGGGTTGAGCAGTTCTTC. It yields the protein CASSLGGTSGVEQFF.

Worth noting for this clonotype: At one end the junction does not follow the germline gene, possibly because of a read error. The chain employs TRBV20-1 and TRBJ2-7, with D perhaps matching TRBD1 (5 bases). There are 16 residues in the CDR3. The germline V gene has CDR1 DFQATT and CDR2 SNEGSKA (reference sequence). The CDR3 here is CSARDVRGRSANERYF. DNA for the CDR3: TGCAGTGCTAGAGATGTAAGGGGTAGATCGGCAAACGAGCGGTACTTC.

The chain employs TRBV6-5 and TRBJ2-3, with TRBD1 matching 7 bases. The V gene's germline CDR1 is MNHEY and CDR2 SVGAGI. Trimming cost V 6 bases and J 3 bases; bases outside gene matches: 3. CDR3 length: 13 amino acids. CDR3 loop: CASRVTGTDTQYF. CDR3 in DNA: TGTGCCAGCAGGGTGACAGGGACAGATACGCAGTATTTT.

This clonotype has only a few counts. The genes are TRBV21-1 and TRBJ2-7; no DNA check was done on the table's D call, TRBD1. TRBV21-1 is annotated as a pseudogene. The CDR3 has 11 amino acids. The CDR3: CASSRLRDRDF. As DNA, the CDR3 is TGTGCCAGCAGCAGACTCCGGGACAGGGATTTC.

V usage is TRBV2 and J usage is TRBJ1-2, with TRBD1 matching 7 bases. V lost 3 bases to trimming and J lost 1 base; unmatched junction nucleotides: 5. Germline V gives CDR1 SNHLY, CDR2 FYNNEI. This CDR3 is 15 amino acids long. This CDR3 is CASSDWDSNNYGYTF. In nucleotides, the CDR3 is TGTGCCAGCAGTGATTGGGACAGTAATAACTATGGCTACACCTTC.

V usage is TRBV28 and J usage is TRBJ2-7, with D maybe TRBD2 (5 bases). Germline CDR1 is MDHEN and CDR2 is SYDVKM. V gave up 4 bases and J gave up 7 bases, with 20 bases separating them. The length of the CDR3 is 15 residues. CDR3 coding DNA: TGTGCCAGCAGTTCTCCGGGATCCGGCTATCATGAGCAGTACTTC. Its protein is CASSSPGSGYHEQYF.

At least ten counts were recorded for this clonotype. The V call is TRBV30, the J call TRBJ2-3, with D perhaps matching TRBD2 (5 bases). Trimming stripped 0 bases from V and 8 bases from J, with 9 bases between. The length of the CDR3 is 12 residues. Germline V lookup: CDR1 GTSNPN, CDR2 SVGIG (reference sequence). The CDR3 loop is CAWSVLSGTQYF. As DNA, the CDR3 is TGTGCCTGGAGTGTACTAAGCGGTACGCAGTATTTT.

The J gene is TRBJ2-7, the V gene TRBV18; D remains ambiguous. Germline CDR1 KGHSH, CDR2 LQKENI. V shed 2 bases and J shed 4 bases, with 15 bases lying between them. This CDR3 is 15 amino acids long. This chain's CDR3 is CASSPTRFSFYEQYF. The CDR3, as DNA: TGTGCCAGCTCACCAACACGTTTCAGCTTTTACGAGCAGTACTTC. Filled out from reference TRBV18 and TRBJ2-7, the complete variable domain reads NAGVMQNPRHLVRRRGQEARLRCSPMKGHSHVYWYRQLPEEGLKFMVYLQKENIIDESGMPKERFSAEFPKEGPSILRIQQVVRGDSAAYFCASSPTRFSFYEQYFGPGTRLTVT.

The chain combines TRBV20-1 with TRBJ1-6; D gene unclear. The length of the CDR3 is 15 residues. Germline CDR1 DFQATT, CDR2 SNEGSKA (reference sequence). V lost 1 base, J lost 6 bases, and 13 bases lay in between. CDR3 amino acids: CSARGWGGINSPLHF. The CDR3 bases are TGCAGTGCTAGAGGGTGGGGAGGAATTAATTCACCCCTCCACTTT.

This clonotype was seen repeatedly, ten times or more. The chain employs TRBV6-5 and TRBJ1-1; TRBD1 matches at 7 bases. Germline CDR1 reads MNHEY; CDR2 reads SVGAGI. Trimming cost V 6 bases and J 3 bases; bases outside gene matches: 13. This CDR3 is built from 16 residues. CDR3 DNA sequence: TGTGCCAGCAGCCCCAAGGGGACAGCACTCTACACTGAAGCTTTCTTT. This gives the protein CASSPKGTALYTEAFF.

This clonotype has more than one count but fewer than ten. The chain couples TRBV4-3 to TRBJ1-1; D ambiguous. This CDR3 region has 15 residues. V was cut by 0 bases and J by 1 base, with 9 bases left in between. Germline assignment: CDR1 LGHNA and CDR2 YSLEER. CDR3 sequence: CASSQDSGSNTEAFF. The CDR3 DNA reads TGCGCCAGCAGCCAAGATTCTGGCTCGAACACTGAAGCTTTCTTT.

V is TRBV29-1 and J is TRBJ2-6; D gene uncertain. CDR1 and CDR2 (germline): SQVTM, ANQGSEA. The V gene lost 5 bases and the J gene lost 2 bases, with 7 bases spanning the gap. The CDR3 has 13 residues. The CDR3 DNA reads TGCAGCGTTCAAGGCCCTGGGGCCAACGTCCTGACTTTC. Protein product: CSVQGPGANVLTF.

In this sample, this clonotype turned up once. A much bigger clone sits one base away, suggesting this may be a read error. This CDR3 is missing its conserved last phenylalanine or tryptophan, likely due to a read error. The chain has TRBV11-2 and TRBJ2-1, with D possibly being TRBD1 or TRBD2 (5 bases each). The V end lost 8 bases, the J end lost 5 bases, and 10 bases lay between the germline ends. Looked up from germline, CDR1 is SGHAT and CDR2 is FQNNGV. The CDR3 contains 12 residues. CDR3 residues: CASRPGHNEQFS. The DNA of the CDR3 is TGTGCCAGCCGACCGGGGCACAATGAGCAGTTCTCC.

In this sample, this clonotype turned up a few times. The gene calls are TRBV5-1 and TRBJ2-2, with D perhaps assigned TRBD1 or TRBD2 (5 bases each). This CDR3 has 14 residues. Germline V gene data show CDR1 as SGHRS and CDR2 as YFSETQ. V dropped 4 bases and J dropped 6 bases, with 13 bases sitting between them. As DNA, the CDR3 is TGCGCCAGCAGCCCCGAAAGGGGACCCGGGGAGCTGTTTTTT. Translating it yields CASSPERGPGELFF.

In its sample, this clonotype was seen many times. The chain combines TRBV24-1 with TRBJ2-1; D might be TRBD1 (5 bases). V was trimmed by 0 bases and J by 13 bases, leaving 12 bases between them. The CDR3 runs to 13 residues. The germline V gene has CDR1 KGHDR and CDR2 SFDVKD. The DNA for the CDR3 is TGTGCCACCAGTGATTTGTTTAGCAGGGTACAGTTCTTC. Protein: CATSDLFSRVQFF.

This clonotype was recorded many times. V usage is TRBV7-9 and J usage is TRBJ2-1; D is unclear. The V and J ends lost 2 bases and 7 bases respectively, with 15 bases between them. The CDR3 spans 15 residues. Germline assignment: CDR1 SEHNR and CDR2 FQNEAQ (reference sequence). The CDR3 DNA follows: TGTGCCAGCAGCTTAAGGGCTACCCTTAGTAATGAGCAGTTCTTC. It translates to CASSLRATLSNEQFF.

The table lists this clonotype with a few counts. This chain connects TRBV28 to TRBJ2-7, with 7 nucleotides matching TRBD1. Germline CDR1 and CDR2: MDHEN and SYDVKM. This CDR3 is built from 13 residues. J gave up 5 bases and V 3 bases, and 4 bases lay outside the gene matches. CDR3 coding DNA: TGTGCCAGCAGTTTGGACAGGAGACACGAGCAGTACTTC. Translating it yields CASSLDRRHEQYF.

This clonotype was counted at least ten times. The CDR3 coding sequence is TGTGCCAGCAGTTACTCGATGGGGTTGGGAGAGACCCAGTACTTC. Translation: CASSYSMGLGETQYF. The genes are TRBV6-6 and TRBJ2-5; no definite D call. The CDR3 totals 15 residues. The germline gives CDR1 MNHNY, CDR2 SVGAGI (reference sequence). V dropped 0 bases and J dropped 4 bases, with 12 bases sitting between them.

In its sample, this clonotype was seen a few times. The chain links TRBV7-9 to TRBJ2-5, with D perhaps TRBD1 or TRBD2 (5 bases each). Germline V gene data show CDR1 as SEHNR and CDR2 as FQNEAQ (reference sequence). The length of the CDR3 is 14 residues. The germline V and J ends were trimmed by 3 bases and 5 bases, with 13 bases remaining between them. The CDR3 loop is CASSFLSEGETQYF. CDR3 DNA sequence: TGTGCCAGCAGCTTCCTCAGTGAGGGGGAGACCCAGTACTTC.

The V gene is TRBV2, the J gene TRBJ1-1; the D is unclear. The CDR3 is made up of 15 amino acids. The germline gives CDR1 SNHLY, CDR2 FYNNEI. The V and J ends lost 4 bases and 0 bases respectively, with 12 bases between them. The CDR3 is CASSVIGRMNTEAFF. CDR3 coding DNA: TGTGCCAGCAGTGTCATCGGCAGAATGAACACTGAAGCTTTCTTT.

CDR3 region: CASSLATGTSTDTQYF. The CDR3 DNA is TGTGCCAGCAGCTTAGCAACCGGGACTAGCACAGATACGCAGTATTTT. The genes are TRBV7-8 and TRBJ2-3; possible D gene TRBD2, 6 bases. This CDR3 is 16 amino acids long. V lost 0 bases to trimming and J lost 0 bases, with 10 bases between them. Germline assignment: CDR1 SGHVS and CDR2 FQNEAQ.

Many counts were recorded for this clonotype. The chain has TRBV20-1 and TRBJ2-7, with 12 bases lining up with TRBD2. Trimming took 6 bases from V and 4 from J; bases not matched to a gene: 4. CDR1 is DFQATT, CDR2 SNEGSKA, per germline (reference sequence). The CDR3 spans 13 residues. The CDR3 region has the DNA TGCAGTGCCGTGGGACTAGCGGGTTACGAGCAGTACTTC. Translating gives CSAVGLAGYEQYF.

A few counts support this clonotype. The rearrangement joins TRBV11-2 to TRBJ2-5; 12 nucleotides align to TRBD2. Germline V gives CDR1 SGHAT, CDR2 FQNNGV. CDR3 length: 16 amino acids. V shed 2 bases, J shed 5 bases, and the junction held 6 bases outside the gene matches. CDR3 sequence reads: CASSLTLAGGMETQYF. DNA for the CDR3: TGTGCCAGCAGCTTAACTCTAGCGGGAGGGATGGAGACCCAGTACTTC.

This clonotype was counted only a few times. The gene calls are TRBV15 and TRBJ2-3, with TRBD1 as a possible D gene (6 bases). CDR1 and CDR2 (germline): LNHNV, YYDKDF (reference sequence). The CDR3 runs to 16 residues. V lost 2 bases to trimming and J lost 4 bases, with 16 bases between them. This chain's CDR3 is CATSRMGRGGPDTQYF. CDR3 nucleotides: TGTGCCACCAGCAGAATGGGGCGTGGGGGCCCAGATACGCAGTATTTT.

V usage is TRBV7-8 and J usage is TRBJ2-3; the D call may be TRBD1 or TRBD2 (5 bases each). Trimming cost V 3 bases and J 3 bases, with 19 bases left between them. Germline V gene data show CDR1 as SGHVS and CDR2 as FQNEAQ. The CDR3 runs 17 residues. As DNA, the CDR3 is TGTGCCAGCAGCTTCCGGGACGAGAGGGTGTATACAGATACGCAGTATTTT. Protein: CASSFRDERVYTDTQYF. Full variable domain (remainder filled in from reference TRBV7-8 and TRBJ2-3): GAGVSQSPRYKVAKRGQDVALRCDPISGHVSLFWYQQALGQGPEFLTYFQNEAQLDKSGLPSDRFFAERPEGSVSTLKIQRTQQEDSAVYLCASSFRDERVYTDTQYFGPGTRLTVL.

In its sample, this clonotype was seen many times. The rearrangement links TRBV7-2 to TRBJ1-4; D gene unclear. Germline loops: CDR1 SGHTA, CDR2 FQGNSA. Trimming took 1 base from V and 8 from J, leaving 8 bases between them. The CDR3 spans 13 residues. The CDR3 DNA reads TGTGCCAGCAGCTTAGACAGTAAAGAAAAACTGTTTTTT. It encodes CASSLDSKEKLFF.